These 27 T cell receptor beta chains share one sample of origin, sequenced in a study of sequential checkpoint blockade in melanoma. The treatment is: randomized to nivolumab then ipilimumab (arm A) or the reverse (arm B). The protocol was immunoSEQ multiplex PCR, while the TCRdb copy is restricted to in-frame clones and leaves out a portion. The sample contains approximately 22,000 clones, 65% to 75% of which appear only once. The specimen comprised CD8+ T cells sorted from blood (inferred from file names), sampled from a patient given nivolumab and ipilimumab in sequence. These receptors all stem from a human donor with melanoma.

A single count supports this clone. The CDR3 DNA follows: TGTGCCAGCAGCCCAGGGACTACAGATACGCAGTATTTT. Residues: CASSPGTTDTQYF. The V and J genes are TRBV9 and TRBJ2-3, with D tentatively TRBD2 (6 bases). Trimming left V 4 bases short and J 3 bases short, with 9 bases between. Per germline, CDR1 SGDLS and CDR2 YYNGEE. This CDR3 contains 13 residues.

The chain joins TRBV7-3 to TRBJ2-1, with 8 bases identical to TRBD1. CDR1 and CDR2 from the germline V gene are SGHTA and FQGTGA. The CDR3 is 16 residues long. With V trimmed by 2 bases and J by 2 bases, 5 bases remained unmatched. The CDR3 spells CASSLGQGSPYNEQFF. CDR3 coding DNA: TGTGCCAGCAGCTTAGGACAGGGATCGCCCTACAATGAGCAGTTCTTC. The whole variable domain, filled in from reference TRBV7-3 and TRBJ2-1, reads GAGVSQTPSNKVTEKGKYVELRCDPISGHTALYWYRQSLGQGPEFLIYFQGTGAADDSGLPNDRFFAVRPEGSVSTLKIQRTERGDSAVYLCASSLGQGSPYNEQFFGPGTRLTVL.

With regard to this clone: A much larger clone differs from this one at a single base, so this may be a read error. This sequence joins TRBV7-9 and TRBJ2-1, with TRBD2 matching 8 bases. The CDR3 is made up of 14 amino acids. The junction had 4 bases not matched to a gene; V was cut back by 3 bases and J by 6 bases. The germline CDR1 and CDR2 sequences are SEHNR and FQNEAQ (reference sequence). CDR3 nucleotides: TGTGCCAGCAGCTTGGCCGGGGGGGTCAATGAGCAGTTCTTC. Translating it yields CASSLAGGVNEQFF.

V gene TRBV27 combines with J gene TRBJ2-2, with TRBD2 matching 11 bases. The junction had 8 bases not matched to a gene; V was cut back by 4 bases and J by 4 bases. The CDR3 sequence is 17 residues long. The germline V gene has CDR1 MNHEY and CDR2 SMNVEV (reference sequence). CDR3 in amino acids: CASSWLLAGDSTGELFF. The DNA of the CDR3 is TGTGCCAGCAGTTGGCTACTAGCGGGGGACTCCACCGGGGAGCTGTTTTTT.

The V gene is TRBV27, the J gene TRBJ1-2; 7 positions agree with TRBD1. The CDR3 covers 16 residues. CDR1 is MNHEY, CDR2 SMNVEV, per germline (reference sequence). V lost 6 bases and J lost 5; bases outside the gene matches: 15. The CDR3 region is CASSPEDRALMYGYTF. DNA for the CDR3: TGTGCCAGCAGCCCCGAAGACAGGGCGTTGATGTATGGCTACACCTTC.

This chain connects TRBV4-3 to TRBJ1-5, with 11 positions matching TRBD1. Germline V gene data show CDR1 as LGHNA and CDR2 as YSLEER. The junction had 5 bases not matched to a gene; V was cut back by 3 bases and J by 7 bases. The CDR3 sequence is 15 residues long. CDR3 DNA: TGCGCCAGCAGCCAGTGGACAGGGGGCAGCCAGCCCCAGCATTTT. It translates to CASSQWTGGSQPQHF.

The rearrangement links TRBV6-1 to TRBJ2-7, with 9 bases identical to TRBD1. Germline loops: CDR1 MNHNS, CDR2 SASEGT. The CDR3 length is 15 residues. V gave up 3 bases and J gave up 1 base; unmatched junction bases: 4. The CDR3 region is CASSDRTGASYEQYF. The CDR3 nucleotides read TGTGCCAGCAGTGACCGGACAGGGGCGTCCTACGAGCAGTACTTC.

This chain uses TRBV27 with TRBJ1-6; TRBD1 aligns across 8 bases. V trimming: 4 bases; J trimming: 10 bases; junction bases outside the gene matches: 9. Per the germline V gene, CDR1 is MNHEY and CDR2 is SMNVEV (reference sequence). The CDR3 totals 15 residues. For the CDR3, the DNA is TGTGCCAGCAGTTCATGGACAGGGTTAGACTCACCCCTCCACTTT. This gives the protein CASSSWTGLDSPLHF.

This clone was seen only once. The chain combines TRBV6-4 with TRBJ2-5, with D perhaps TRBD1 (7 bases). The CDR3 sequence is 17 residues long. Trimming took 6 bases from V and 5 from J, leaving 25 bases between them. Germline V gene lookup returns CDR1 MRHNA and CDR2 SNTAGT. The CDR3 nucleotides read TGTGCCAGCAGCGGCCGACAGGGAAAGAGGGAGGCGGAGACCCAGTACTTC. The encoded protein is CASSGRQGKREAETQYF.

In nucleotides, the CDR3 is TGCGCCAGCAGTCATCACCGGGACAGGAACACCGGGGAGCTGTTTTTT. It codes for CASSHHRDRNTGELFF. The V gene is TRBV23-1, the J gene TRBJ2-2; 7 nucleotides agree with TRBD1. TRBV23-1 is an ORF, with its function uncertain. This CDR3 is built from 16 residues. Unmatched junction bases numbered 5, after V lost 3 bases and J lost 1 base.

The V call is TRBV2, the J call TRBJ1-1, with D possibly matching TRBD1 (5 bases). The CDR3 is 14 amino acids. Trimming removed 2 bases at V and 7 bases at J, with 14 bases between. CDR1 SNHLY and CDR2 FYNNEI come from the germline V gene. The CDR3 DNA sequence: TGTGCCAGCAGTGAAATAGACAGAACCCTTGAAGCTTTCTTT. Its protein is CASSEIDRTLEAFF.

The DNA for the CDR3 is TGCGCCAGCAGCTTGGAGAGGAGCACAGATACGCAGTATTTT. This sequence encodes CASSLERSTDTQYF. The gene calls are TRBV5-1 and TRBJ2-3, with D hard to call. Germline V CDR1 and CDR2: SGHRS, YFSETQ. The V gene lost 0 bases and the J gene lost 0 bases, with 5 bases spanning the gap. This CDR3 region has 14 residues.

The CDR3 loop reads CSVMVGGRTTGELFF. DNA for the CDR3: TGCAGCGTCATGGTCGGGGGACGCACCACCGGGGAGCTGTTTTTT. The chain is built from TRBV29-1 and TRBJ2-2; TRBD2 might be the D (6 bases). The CDR3 extends over 15 amino acids. Germline assignment: CDR1 SQVTM and CDR2 ANQGSEA. V lost 6 bases and J 4 bases, leaving 18 bases between the germline ends.

The V and J genes are TRBV4-2 and TRBJ2-2; D is possibly TRBD1 (5 bases). The length of the CDR3 is 16 residues. Germline loops: CDR1 LGHNA, CDR2 YNFKEQ. V lost 4 bases and J lost 2, with 14 bases in between. CDR3 coding DNA: TGTGCCAGCAGCCTGGAGCAGGGTTTAAACACCGGGGAGCTGTTTTTT. Protein product: CASSLEQGLNTGELFF.

This clone was detected a few times. At one end the junction does not follow the germline gene, possibly because of a read error. V usage is TRBV5-3 and J usage is TRBJ2-7, with 7 bases matching TRBD1. TRBV5-3 is an open reading frame, and its role is uncertain. The CDR3 is 14 residues long. Here the CDR3 DNA reads TGTGCCAGCAGCTTGGGGGACAGAGGCTACGAGCAGTACTTC. It specifies CASSLGDRGYEQYF.

The V gene is TRBV7-8, the J gene TRBJ1-2; no clear D gene. Trimming shortened V by 2 bases and J by 5 bases, and 18 bases separated the two germline ends. Germline loops: CDR1 SGHVS, CDR2 FQNEAQ. This CDR3 is 16 amino acids long. CDR3 DNA sequence: TGTGCCAGCAGCTTATTCATGGACTCCAACCTTTATGGCTACACCTTC. Translation: CASSLFMDSNLYGYTF. Full variable domain (remainder filled in from reference TRBV7-8 and TRBJ1-2): GAGVSQSPRYKVAKRGQDVALRCDPISGHVSLFWYQQALGQGPEFLTYFQNEAQLDKSGLPSDRFFAERPEGSVSTLKIQRTQQEDSAVYLCASSLFMDSNLYGYTFGSGTRLTVV.

The gene calls are TRBV7-9 and TRBJ2-1; a weak D match, TRBD2 (5 bases). The germline V and J ends were trimmed by 7 bases and 7 bases, with 14 bases remaining between them. CDR1 and CDR2 (germline): SEHNR, FQNEAQ (reference sequence). The CDR3 loop spans 13 amino acids. The DNA of the CDR3 is TGTGCCAGCAACCTGGTAAGGGAGAATGAGCAGTTCTTC. Encoded protein: CASNLVRENEQFF.

The V gene is TRBV6-1, the J gene TRBJ2-3; the match to TRBD1 covers 8 bases. The V gene's germline CDR1 is MNHNS and CDR2 SASEGT. Trimming at V came to 7 bases and at J to 2 bases, leaving 2 bases not matched to a gene. CDR3 size: 13 residues. CDR3 DNA sequence: TGTGCCAGCAAGGACAGGGCCACAGATACGCAGTATTTT. Its protein is CASKDRATDTQYF.

The chain joins TRBV7-3 to TRBJ2-1, with 7 positions matching TRBD2. Germline-derived CDR1 and CDR2 are SGHTA and FQGTGA. CDR3 length: 13 amino acids. V was pared by 2 bases and J by 14 bases, with 9 bases of the junction left unmatched. The DNA of the CDR3 is TGTGCCAGCAGCTTATGGGAGGGTCAGGAAGAGTTCTTC. Translated, it gives CASSLWEGQEEFF.

This clone was recorded a few times. The chain employs TRBV6-1 and TRBJ1-5, with unresolved D. Germline CDR1 and CDR2: MNHNS and SASEGT. The CDR3 has 14 amino acids. Trimming left V 5 bases short and J 7 bases short, with 15 bases between. The CDR3 sequence is CASSRWIGEQPQHF. CDR3 bases: TGTGCCAGCAGTCGCTGGATCGGGGAACAGCCCCAGCATTTT.

The V and J genes are TRBV7-8 and TRBJ1-5; no definite D call. There are 17 residues in the CDR3. V lost 5 bases, J lost 0 bases, and 17 bases lay in between. Per germline, CDR1 SGHVS and CDR2 FQNEAQ. The CDR3 sequence is CASSPGIPTPSNQPQHF. The CDR3 nucleotides read TGTGCCAGCAGCCCCGGGATCCCGACTCCTAGCAATCAGCCCCAGCATTTT.

CDR3 nucleotides: TGTGCCAGCAGCTTAAAGACTAGCGGGAGCACAGATACGCAGTATTTT. This translates into CASSLKTSGSTDTQYF. The chain carries TRBV7-6 and TRBJ2-3; 10 bases map to TRBD2. The V gene end was trimmed by 2 bases and the J gene end by 0 bases; junction bases not matched to a gene: 2. CDR3 length: 16 amino acids. The germline gives CDR1 SGHVS, CDR2 FNYEAQ.

The CDR3 is CASSSRQAGYTF. The CDR3 DNA reads as TGTGCCAGCAGCTCGCGACAGGCTGGCTACACCTTC. The rearrangement links TRBV5-8 to TRBJ1-2, with D possibly being TRBD1 (6 bases). Between the trimmed V and J ends, which lost 3 bases and 7 bases, there was a span of 10 bases. The CDR3 has 12 amino acids. Germline V gives CDR1 SGHTS, CDR2 YDEGEE.

This chain links TRBV4-2 with TRBJ1-6; D is unresolved. V was trimmed by 0 bases and J by 5 bases, leaving 8 bases between them. Germline V gene data show CDR1 as LGHNA and CDR2 as YNFKEQ. There are 15 residues in the CDR3. The CDR3: CASSQDGGDNSPLHF. CDR3 in DNA: TGTGCCAGCAGCCAAGACGGAGGAGATAATTCACCCCTCCACTTT.

The rearrangement links TRBV6-4 to TRBJ1-6; TRBD1 matches 9 bases. The CDR3 runs to 16 residues. The V gene's germline CDR1 is MRHNA and CDR2 SNTAGT. V shed 5 bases and J 8 bases; nucleotides not matched to a gene: 10. CDR3 in DNA: TGTGCCAGCAGTTACCGGAGGGACAGGGCCGATTCACCCCTCCACTTT. It translates to CASSYRRDRADSPLHF.

The CDR3 is CASSWTGRGGTGELFF. CDR3 DNA sequence: TGTGCCAGCAGCTGGACAGGGCGAGGTGGCACCGGGGAGCTGTTTTTT. The chain recombines TRBV7-3 with TRBJ2-2; TRBD1 agrees at 8 bases. Unmatched junction bases numbered 8, after V lost 4 bases and J lost 4 bases. This CDR3 comprises 16 residues. CDR1 is SGHTA, CDR2 FQGTGA, per germline.

This chain joins TRBV5-4 and TRBJ1-1; tentative D call: TRBD1 (5 bases). Trimming shortened V by 1 base and J by 4 bases, and 11 bases separated the two germline ends. CDR1 is SGHNT and CDR2 is YYREEE in the germline V gene (reference sequence). This CDR3 is 14 amino acids long. CDR3 in DNA: TGTGCCAGCAGCTTGCAGGGCGGGGGCACTGAAGCTTTCTTT. It translates to CASSLQGGGTEAFF.